A single sample is the source of the 8 T cell receptor beta chains below, sequenced in a study of early T cells in non-severe SARS-CoV-2 infection. Each CDR3 protein gets one entry after TCRdb re-called the 5' RACE reads with MiXCR. The table lists more than 45,000 distinct CDR3 sequences, over 10% of them singletons. The sequenced sample consisted of whole blood. Every receptor here comes from an adult who was a healthcare worker with PCR-confirmed SARS-CoV-2 infection or an uninfected control (not recorded which).

This clonotype was counted ten times or more. The chain has TRBV6-1 and TRBJ1-2; 9 bases fit TRBD1. The V segment lost 6 bases and the J segment 4 bases; nucleotides outside the gene matches: 12. This CDR3 is 16 amino acids long. Germline CDR1 MNHNS, CDR2 SASEGT. The CDR3 protein is CASRKTGGAESYGYTF. DNA for the CDR3: TGTGCCAGCAGGAAAACAGGGGGCGCAGAGAGCTATGGCTACACCTTC.

This clonotype occurred many times. The CDR3 DNA is TGCGCCAGCAGCCCTCACAGGGCTTCTAATTCACCCCTCCACTTT. Protein sequence: CASSPHRASNSPLHF. The chain couples TRBV4-1 to TRBJ1-6, with a tentative D call TRBD1 (6 bases). The ends were cut back, 4 bases at V and 6 bases at J, with 13 bases in the middle. The V gene's germline CDR1 is MGHRA and CDR2 YSYEKL. This CDR3 has 15 residues.

This clonotype was seen repeatedly, ten times or more. This sequence joins TRBV20-1 and TRBJ1-2; D may be TRBD1 (5 bases). The CDR3 spans 13 residues. Trimming took off 3 bases at V and 7 bases at J, with 15 bases between the two ends. Germline V lookup: CDR1 DFQATT, CDR2 SNEGSKA (reference sequence). The DNA for the CDR3 is TGCAGTGCTAGGAGGGTGGGGGTAGTTGGCTACACCTTC. This codes for CSARRVGVVGYTF.

This chain links TRBV24-1 with TRBJ2-2; 7 bases agree with TRBD1. Germline loops: CDR1 KGHDR, CDR2 SFDVKD. V was clipped by 4 bases and J by 0 bases; unmatched bases: 7. The CDR3 spans 17 residues. The CDR3 spells CATSDYRQGSNTGELFF. The CDR3 bases are TGTGCCACCAGTGACTACCGACAGGGCTCGAACACCGGGGAGCTGTTTTTT.

CDR3 DNA sequence: TGCAGCGTTGAAAGGAGGGAAGCTTTCTTT. This encodes CSVERREAFF. The J gene is TRBJ1-1, the V gene TRBV29-1, with unresolved D. Germline CDR1 is SQVTM and CDR2 is ANQGSEA. Trimming left V 2 bases short and J 8 bases short, with 6 bases between. The CDR3 totals 10 residues.

The V call is TRBV28, the J call TRBJ2-7; possible D gene TRBD2, 6 bases. Germline-derived CDR1 and CDR2 are MDHEN and SYDVKM. This CDR3 has 14 amino acids. Trimming pared 2 bases from V and 2 bases from J, leaving 10 bases between. The CDR3 reads CASSLGREPYEQYF. CDR3 bases: TGTGCCAGCAGTTTAGGACGGGAGCCCTACGAGCAGTACTTC.

The table lists this clonotype with many counts. The chain combines TRBV6-5 with TRBJ1-5; D not resolved. Per the germline V gene, CDR1 is MNHEY and CDR2 is SVGAGI. This CDR3 spans 14 amino acids. V lost 6 bases and J 7 bases, leaving 16 bases between the germline ends. CDR3 region: CASRGPGREQPQHF. In DNA form, the CDR3 reads TGTGCCAGCAGAGGACCGGGGAGGGAACAGCCCCAGCATTTT.

The chain employs TRBV28 and TRBJ2-5; no reliable D call. The ends were cut back, 1 base at V and 8 bases at J, with 14 bases in the middle. The germline gives CDR1 MDHEN, CDR2 SYDVKM. The CDR3 consists of 14 residues. The CDR3 here is CASSLSGSKRTQYF. CDR3 DNA sequence: TGTGCCAGCAGTTTATCTGGCAGTAAGAGAACCCAGTACTTC.